This is a list of T cell receptor beta chains from one sample in a study of shared T cell receptors in the human thymus. Generated by immunoSEQ multiplex PCR, the TCRdb table keeps only in-frame clones and is missing some. The sample has over 65,000 clones; 90% to 95% are singletons. Material: thymocytes. These receptor sequences come from a human donor. Each CDR3 is given with its conserved first and last residue. The order of the fields is D gene, J gene, CDR3 length, V gene, CDR3 DNA, CDR3 protein. The D gene is left open where the match is weak.

TRBD2,TRBJ2-4,14,TRBV2,TGTGCCAGCAGTGAATTCCGGGGGGAAAACATTCAGTACTTC,CASSEFRGENIQYF
TRBD1,TRBJ2-2,16,TRBV18,TGTGCCAGCTCAGAGACAGGGTTTTCGAGCACCGGGGAGCTGTTTTTT,CASSETGFSSTGELFF
TRBD2,TRBJ2-3,17,TRBV4-2,TGTGCCAGCAGCCAAGTTTCAGCTAGCGGGGACACAGATACGCAGTATTTT,CASSQVSASGDTDTQYF
TRBD1,TRBJ1-2,16,TRBV5-1,TGCGCCAGCAGCTTCCGGGACAGGCCGGGCCCCTATGGCTACACCTTC,CASSFRDRPGPYGYTF
TRBD2,TRBJ2-7,16,TRBV4-3,TGCGCCAGCAGCCAATATGGAGCGGGGGGCCCTTACGAGCAGTACTTC,CASSQYGAGGPYEQYF
TRBD1,TRBJ1-1,16,TRBV19,TGTGCCAGTAGGAGACAGGGGATGGAAGGGAACACTGAAGCTTTCTTT,CASRRQGMEGNTEAFF
TRBD2,TRBJ2-7,14,TRBV4-1,TGCGCCAGCAGAGAGGGACTAGCGAACTACGAGCAGTACTTC,CASREGLANYEQYF
.,TRBJ1-3,21,TRBV4-1,TGCGCCAGCAGCCAAGATATGGGACATACTCCGGCCGATGTCTCTGGAAACACCATATATTTT,CASSQDMGHTPADVSGNTIYF
.,TRBJ2-7,16,TRBV19,TGTGCCAGTAGTGCCGACGCGGGACTTCACTCCTACGAGCAGTACTTC,CASSADAGLHSYEQYF
.,TRBJ1-5,15,TRBV6-5,TGTGCCAGCAGTTACGGCCAGGGTGGGAATCAGCCCCAGCATTTT,CASSYGQGGNQPQHF
.,TRBJ1-1,13,TRBV6-4,TGTGCCAGCAGCGACAACTTGAACACTGAAGCTTTCTTT,CASSDNLNTEAFF
.,TRBJ2-2,18,TRBV4-1,TGCGCCAGCAGCCAAGATACCCCTCCTAAGGAAAACACCGGGGAGCTGTTTTTT,CASSQDTPPKENTGELFF
.,TRBJ1-3,14,TRBV29-1,TGCAGCGTTGAAGATGGGGGAGGAGGAAACACCATATATTTT,CSVEDGGGGNTIYF
TRBD1,TRBJ1-2,14,TRBV11-2,TGTGCCAGCAGCATTCCACAGGGGGCTCATGGCTACACCTTC,CASSIPQGAHGYTF
TRBD1,TRBJ1-6,14,TRBV6-1,TGTGCCAGCAGTGACAGGGGGCGAAATTCACCCCTCCACTTT,CASSDRGRNSPLHF
.,TRBJ2-1,17,TRBV9,TGTGCCAGCAGCACACACCTCTCGGGGGCCCCCTACAATGAGCAGTTCTTC,CASSTHLSGAPYNEQFF